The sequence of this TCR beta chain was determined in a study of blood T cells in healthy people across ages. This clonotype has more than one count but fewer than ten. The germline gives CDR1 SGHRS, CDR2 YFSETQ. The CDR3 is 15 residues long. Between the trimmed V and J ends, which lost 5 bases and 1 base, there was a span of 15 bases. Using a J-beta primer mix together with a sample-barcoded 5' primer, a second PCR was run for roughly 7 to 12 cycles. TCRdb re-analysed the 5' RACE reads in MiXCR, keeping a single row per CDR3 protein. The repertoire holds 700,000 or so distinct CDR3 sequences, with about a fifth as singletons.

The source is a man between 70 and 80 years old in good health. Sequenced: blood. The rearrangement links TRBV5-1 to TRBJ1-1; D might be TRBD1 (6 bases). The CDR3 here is CASSWDTGGNTEAFF. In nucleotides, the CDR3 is TGCGCCAGCAGTTGGGACACCGGGGGGAACACTGAAGCTTTCTTT. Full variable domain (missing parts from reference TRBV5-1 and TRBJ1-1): KAGVTQTPRYLIKTRGQQVTLSCSPISGHRSVSWYQQTPGQGLQFLFEYFSETQRNKGNFPGRFSGRQFSNSRSEMNVSTLELGDSALYLCASSWDTGGNTEAFFGQGTRLTVV.